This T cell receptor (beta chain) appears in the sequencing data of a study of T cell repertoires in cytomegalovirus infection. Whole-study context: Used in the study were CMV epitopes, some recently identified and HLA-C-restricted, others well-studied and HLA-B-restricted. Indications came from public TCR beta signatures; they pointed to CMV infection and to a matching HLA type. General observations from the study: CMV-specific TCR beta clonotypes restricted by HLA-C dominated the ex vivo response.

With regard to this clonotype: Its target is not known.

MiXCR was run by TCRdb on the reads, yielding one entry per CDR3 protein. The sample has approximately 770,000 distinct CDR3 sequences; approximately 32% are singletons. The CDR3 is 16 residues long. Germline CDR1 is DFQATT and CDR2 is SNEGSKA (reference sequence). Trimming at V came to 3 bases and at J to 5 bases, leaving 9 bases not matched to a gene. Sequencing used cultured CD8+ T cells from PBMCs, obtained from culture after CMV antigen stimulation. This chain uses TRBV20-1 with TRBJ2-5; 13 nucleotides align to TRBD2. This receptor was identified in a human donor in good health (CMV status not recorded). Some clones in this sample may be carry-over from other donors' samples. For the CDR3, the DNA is TGCAGTGCTAGCAGACTAGCGGGGGGCCCTGAGGAGACCCAGTACTTC. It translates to CSASRLAGGPEETQYF.